The 25 T cell receptor beta chains listed next were all sequenced from one sample in a study of blood T cell repertoires in COVID-19. Repertoires were generated with immunoSEQ multiplex PCR, while TCRdb's copy carries only in-frame clones and drops some. The sample carries approximately 250,000 clones, more than 80% recorded once. Sequenced material: peripheral blood. The receptors shown here come from a man under 40 who had recovered from COVID-19.

In nucleotides, the CDR3 is TGTGCCAGCAGCCAAGAAGGATCCGGGACAGGGTTATATGGCTACACCTTC. Protein product: CASSQEGSGTGLYGYTF. The V gene is TRBV4-2, the J gene TRBJ1-2, with TRBD1 matching 9 bases. The CDR3 covers 17 residues. Germline assignment: CDR1 LGHNA and CDR2 YNFKEQ. The junction had 10 bases not matched to a gene; V was cut back by 0 bases and J by 5 bases.

The chain combines TRBV15 with TRBJ2-2; D is possibly TRBD1 (5 bases). From germline, CDR1 is LNHNV and CDR2 YYDKDF (reference sequence). Trimming pared 4 bases from V and 3 bases from J, leaving 12 bases between. CDR3 length: 15 residues. CDR3 sequence reads: CATSKGNRHTGELFF. The CDR3 DNA reads as TGTGCCACCAGCAAGGGGAACAGGCACACCGGGGAGCTGTTTTTT.

The chain joins TRBV19 to TRBJ2-5, with TRBD1 identical over 8 bases. Looked up from germline, CDR1 is LNHDA and CDR2 is SQIVND (reference sequence). V lost 1 base and J lost 5; bases outside the gene matches: 3. The CDR3 contains 14 residues. The CDR3 coding sequence is TGTGCCAGTAGTATAGGTGGACAGGGCGAGACCCAGTACTTC. Encoded protein: CASSIGGQGETQYF.

The chain recombines TRBV29-1 with TRBJ1-2; D may be TRBD1 (6 bases). The CDR3 spans 14 residues. Germline V gene data show CDR1 as SQVTM and CDR2 as ANQGSEA. V shed 4 bases and J shed 1 base, with 13 bases lying between them. The DNA for the CDR3 is TGCAGCGTTGCCTCCAGGGGCGTTAACTATGGCTACACCTTC. Translation gives CSVASRGVNYGYTF. Full variable domain (missing parts from reference TRBV29-1 and TRBJ1-2): SAVISQKPSRDICQRGTSLTIQCQVDSQVTMMFWYRQQPGQSLTLIATANQGSEATYESGFVIDKFPISRPNLTFSTLTVSNMSPEDSSIYLCSVASRGVNYGYTFGSGTRLTVV.

The chain links TRBV27 to TRBJ2-4, with D perhaps matching TRBD1 (6 bases). This CDR3 comprises 16 residues. Germline CDR1 and CDR2: MNHEY and SMNVEV (reference sequence). V was trimmed by 6 bases and J by 0 bases, leaving 15 bases between them. CDR3 sequence reads: CASRPLPGVAKNIQYF. The DNA of the CDR3 is TGTGCCAGCAGGCCCCTCCCAGGGGTAGCCAAAAACATTCAGTACTTC.

The rearrangement links TRBV6-5 to TRBJ1-1; 9 bases are shared with TRBD1. This CDR3 spans 14 amino acids. CDR1 is MNHEY and CDR2 is SVGAGI in the germline V gene. V lost 7 bases to trimming and J lost 1 base; unmatched junction nucleotides: 4. The CDR3 here is CASTGQGKNTEAFF. The CDR3 nucleotides are TGTGCCAGCACCGGACAGGGGAAGAACACTGAAGCTTTCTTT.

The chain combines TRBV7-9 with TRBJ2-7, with D tentatively TRBD2 (6 bases). Germline CDR1 reads SEHNR; CDR2 reads FQNEAQ (reference sequence). CDR3 size: 13 residues. V shed 10 bases and J shed 2 bases, with 15 bases lying between them. This chain's CDR3 is CATRSGEAYEQYF. CDR3 coding DNA: TGTGCCACCAGATCCGGGGAGGCCTACGAGCAGTACTTC. The full variable domain, rest sourced from reference TRBV7-9 and TRBJ2-7, is DTGVSQNPRHKITKRGQNVTFRCDPISEHNRLYWYRQTLGQGPEFLTYFQNEAQLEKSRLLSDRFSAERPKGSFSTLEIQRTEQGDSAMYLCATRSGEAYEQYFGPGTRLTVT.

V gene TRBV5-1 combines with J gene TRBJ1-4; 8 nucleotides align to TRBD1. The CDR3 length is 15 residues. After removal of 7 bases from V and 0 bases from J, the junction contained 5 bases not matched to a gene. The germline CDR1 and CDR2 sequences are SGHRS and YFSETQ. The chain's CDR3 is CASRDRLATNEKLFF. The CDR3 nucleotides are TGCGCCAGCCGGGACAGGCTTGCAACTAATGAAAAACTGTTTTTT.

The CDR3 reads CASTKHSSYEQYF. The CDR3 coding sequence is TGTGCCAGCACCAAGCACAGTTCCTACGAGCAGTACTTC. The V and J genes are TRBV12-3 or TRBV12-4 and TRBJ2-7; D gene ambiguous. Trimming pared 7 bases from V and 1 base from J, leaving 11 bases between. CDR3 length equals 13 residues.

The gene calls are TRBV7-2 and TRBJ2-1, with unresolved D. Looked up from germline, CDR1 is SGHTA and CDR2 is FQGNSA. Trimming removed 1 base from V and 0 bases from J, with 7 bases in between. The CDR3 has 15 residues. In DNA form, the CDR3 reads TGTGCCAGCAGCTTAGACCCTAGCTCCTACAATGAGCAGTTCTTC. Translation: CASSLDPSSYNEQFF.

The chain is built from TRBV19 and TRBJ1-1, with 10 bases fitting TRBD1. Germline lookup yields CDR1 LNHDA and CDR2 SQIVND (reference sequence). The CDR3 runs 12 residues. The V gene end was trimmed by 10 bases and the J gene end by 4 bases; junction bases not matched to a gene: 3. The CDR3 loop reads CAIGTGVTEAFF. CDR3 DNA sequence: TGTGCCATCGGGACAGGGGTCACTGAAGCTTTCTTT.

The genes are TRBV7-8 and TRBJ1-5; D remains ambiguous. The CDR3 runs to 12 residues. Trimming shortened V by 2 bases and J by 4 bases, and 3 bases separated the two germline ends. From germline, CDR1 is SGHVS and CDR2 FQNEAQ. The DNA of the CDR3 is TGTGCCAGCAGCTTACAGAATCAGCCCCAGCATTTT. It codes for CASSLQNQPQHF.

The gene calls are TRBV27 and TRBJ1-1; D is uncertain. Germline CDR1 is MNHEY and CDR2 is SMNVEV (reference sequence). The CDR3 contains 14 residues. The V end lost 6 bases, the J end lost 1 base, and 12 bases lay between the germline ends. CDR3: CASSLRGENTEAFF. The CDR3 region has the DNA TGTGCCAGCAGCCTACGCGGGGAGAACACTGAAGCTTTCTTT.

The J gene is TRBJ1-1, the V gene TRBV9, with D uncertain. Germline CDR1 is SGDLS and CDR2 is YYNGEE. There are 15 residues in the CDR3. Trimming took off 4 bases at V and 0 bases at J, with 13 bases between the two ends. This CDR3 is CASSPSKLMNTEAFF. CDR3 coding DNA: TGTGCCAGCAGCCCAAGTAAACTAATGAACACTGAAGCTTTCTTT.

In DNA form, the CDR3 reads TGTGCCAGCCAGTGGGCACCTCAGGATACGCAGTATTTT. Protein product: CASQWAPQDTQYF. The V call is TRBV19, the J call TRBJ2-3; no clear D gene. The V and J ends lost 9 bases and 6 bases respectively, with 16 bases between them. CDR3 length: 13 residues. Germline V gene lookup returns CDR1 LNHDA and CDR2 SQIVND (reference sequence).

Details on this clone: Other DNA sequences of this sample code for an identical CDR3. The V call is TRBV27, the J call TRBJ2-7; D is uncertain. This CDR3 is built from 12 residues. V gave up 5 bases and J gave up 3 bases, with 8 bases separating them. Germline loops: CDR1 MNHEY, CDR2 SMNVEV (reference sequence). The DNA for the CDR3 is TGTGCCAGCAGTCAGAACAGCTACGAGCAGTACTTC. Encoded protein: CASSQNSYEQYF.

There are a few counts of this clone. The V and J genes are TRBV9 and TRBJ1-4; TRBD1 is a possible D gene (6 bases). From germline, CDR1 is SGDLS and CDR2 YYNGEE. Trimming removed 4 bases at V and 0 bases at J, with 16 bases between. The CDR3 has 17 residues. The CDR3 protein is CASSLGASGATNEKLFF. CDR3 in DNA: TGTGCCAGCAGCCTAGGGGCCTCAGGGGCAACTAATGAAAAACTGTTTTTT.

This clone occurred once. The rearrangement joins TRBV6-6 to TRBJ2-2, with TRBD1 matching over 10 bases. CDR1 MNHNY and CDR2 SVGAGI come from the germline V gene (reference sequence). J lost 5 bases, V lost 5 bases, and 5 bases had no gene match. The CDR3 is made up of 15 amino acids. The CDR3 sequence: CASSRDRGETGELFF. The DNA for the CDR3 is TGTGCCAGCAGTAGGGACAGGGGAGAGACCGGGGAGCTGTTTTTT.

J is TRBJ2-7 and V is TRBV7-2; 7 nucleotides match TRBD1. The CDR3 loop spans 15 amino acids. The germline CDR1 and CDR2 sequences are SGHTA and FQGNSA. Trimming took 2 bases from V and 3 from J; bases not matched to a gene: 7. The CDR3 protein is CASSLRTGQIYEQYF. The DNA of the CDR3 is TGTGCCAGCAGCTTAAGAACGGGACAGATCTACGAGCAGTACTTC.

The chain recombines TRBV19 with TRBJ1-2; tentative D call: TRBD1 (6 bases). The CDR3 spans 12 residues. V was shortened by 2 bases and J by 8 bases, with 9 bases between the two germline ends. The germline gives CDR1 LNHDA, CDR2 SQIVND (reference sequence). The CDR3 DNA sequence: TGTGCCAGTAGTATAACAGGGTACGGCTACACCTTC. Translating gives CASSITGYGYTF. The whole variable domain, filled in from reference TRBV19 and TRBJ1-2, reads DGGITQSPKYLFRKEGQNVTLSCEQNLNHDAMYWYRQDPGQGLRLIYYSQIVNDFQKGDIAEGYSVSREKKESFPLTVTSAQKNPTAFYLCASSITGYGYTFGSGTRLTVV.

The chain uses TRBV6-4 and TRBJ2-7; D may be TRBD2 (5 bases). V lost 4 bases and J lost 0, with 10 bases in between. The CDR3 consists of 14 residues. Germline CDR1 is MRHNA and CDR2 is SNTAGT. In nucleotides, the CDR3 is TGTGCCAGCAGTGTTACGGGAAGCTCCTACGAGCAGTACTTC. This codes for CASSVTGSSYEQYF.

CDR3 in DNA: TGTGCCAGTCGTCAATCCGGGATTACTGAAAAACTGTTTTTT. Protein: CASRQSGITEKLFF. The chain is built from TRBV11-2 and TRBJ1-4; no reliable D call. With 9 bases removed from V and 7 bases from J, the gap between germline ends came to 18 bases. CDR1 and CDR2 from the germline V gene are SGHAT and FQNNGV. The CDR3 contains 14 residues.

CDR3 in amino acids: CASRFGAEAFF. CDR3 DNA: TGTGCCAGCAGATTCGGGGCTGAAGCTTTCTTT. The rearrangement joins TRBV7-9 to TRBJ1-1; D is unclear. Germline-derived CDR1 and CDR2 are SEHNR and FQNEAQ (reference sequence). The CDR3 loop spans 11 amino acids. V lost 6 bases and J lost 6, with 8 bases in between.

The chain joins TRBV2 to TRBJ1-3; no firm D call. The CDR3 sequence is 15 residues long. Germline lookup yields CDR1 SNHLY and CDR2 FYNNEI. V was trimmed by 4 bases and J by 1 base, leaving 11 bases between them. CDR3 region: CASSARRPSGNTIYF. The CDR3 DNA follows: TGTGCCAGCAGTGCTAGACGGCCTTCTGGAAACACCATATATTTT.

The chain carries TRBV30 and TRBJ2-2, with D tentatively TRBD1 (6 bases). This CDR3 has 13 amino acids. V lost 8 bases, J lost 1 base, and 11 bases lay in between. Germline assignment: CDR1 GTSNPN and CDR2 SVGIG (reference sequence). The CDR3 is CARGQWNTGELFF. The CDR3 DNA follows: TGTGCCAGGGGACAATGGAACACCGGGGAGCTGTTTTTT. The full variable domain, with the rest looked up from reference TRBV30 and TRBJ2-2, is SQTIHQWPATLVQPVGSPLSLECTVEGTSNPNLYWYRQAAGRGLQLLFYSVGIGQISSEVPQNLSASRPQDRQFILSSKKLLLSDSGFYLCARGQWNTGELFFGEGSRLTVL.